This T cell receptor (beta chain) was identified during a study of blood T cell repertoires in COVID-19. Trimming cost V 7 bases and J 2 bases; bases outside gene matches: 13. The CDR3 sequence is 17 residues long. Germline assignment: CDR1 LGHDT and CDR2 YNNKEL (reference sequence). TCRdb's table, derived via immunoSEQ multiplex PCR, lists solely in-frame clones and lacks some. Among around 100,000 clones, roughly 80% were seen once, and the ten largest hold about 11%. Material for sequencing was peripheral blood. V and J are TRBV3-1 (or the pseudogene TRBV3-2) and TRBJ2-5; TRBD2 matches 10 bases. This clonotype was sampled from a human donor in a cohort sampled during active COVID-19. The CDR3 protein is CASTAGLAGELQETQYF. The CDR3, as DNA: TGTGCCAGCACCGCAGGGCTAGCGGGGGAATTACAAGAGACCCAGTACTTC.